The sequence of this TCR beta chain was determined in a study of sequential checkpoint blockade in melanoma. Across the whole study: After both sequences, patients received maintenance nivolumab.

Clones were read by immunoSEQ multiplex PCR, and TCRdb kept only the in-frame ones, dropping some. The table includes more than 10,000 clones, about 61% detected once. Regarding treatment: randomized to nivolumab then ipilimumab (arm A) or the reverse (arm B). From thawed PBMCs, live CD3+CD8+ cells negative for CD19 and CD56 were sorted. The CDR3 sequence is 15 residues long. Germline-derived CDR1 and CDR2 are SSHAT and FNYEAQ (reference sequence). In this sample, this clone turned up a few times. One junction end disagrees with the germline gene, perhaps due to a read error. The sequencing here drew on CD8+ T cells sorted from blood (inferred from file names), taken from a patient given nivolumab and ipilimumab in sequence. The sequence was obtained from a human donor with melanoma. The chain joins TRBV7-7 to TRBJ2-1, with TRBD2 matching over 8 bases. The CDR3 region has the DNA TGTGCTAGCAGCGAACTAGCGGCCCCCTACAATGAGCAGTTCTTC. This sequence encodes CASSELAAPYNEQFF.